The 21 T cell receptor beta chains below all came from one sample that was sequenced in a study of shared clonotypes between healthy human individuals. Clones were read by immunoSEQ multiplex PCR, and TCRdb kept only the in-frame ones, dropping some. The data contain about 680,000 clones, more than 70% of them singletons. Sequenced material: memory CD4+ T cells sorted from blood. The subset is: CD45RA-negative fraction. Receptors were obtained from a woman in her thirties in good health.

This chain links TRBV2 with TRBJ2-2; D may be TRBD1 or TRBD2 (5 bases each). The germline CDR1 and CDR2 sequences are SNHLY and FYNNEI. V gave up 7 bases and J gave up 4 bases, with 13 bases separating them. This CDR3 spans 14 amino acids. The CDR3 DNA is TGTGCCAGCAAAAGGGACGGCTCCACCGGGGAGCTGTTTTTT. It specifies CASKRDGSTGELFF.

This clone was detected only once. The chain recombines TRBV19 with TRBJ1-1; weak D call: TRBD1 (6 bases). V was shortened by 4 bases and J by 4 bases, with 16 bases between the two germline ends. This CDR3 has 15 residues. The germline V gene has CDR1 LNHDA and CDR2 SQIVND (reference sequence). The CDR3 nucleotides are TGTGCCAGTAGTAGCGTGGGGGGGCTAGGCACTGAAGCTTTCTTT. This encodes CASSSVGGLGTEAFF.

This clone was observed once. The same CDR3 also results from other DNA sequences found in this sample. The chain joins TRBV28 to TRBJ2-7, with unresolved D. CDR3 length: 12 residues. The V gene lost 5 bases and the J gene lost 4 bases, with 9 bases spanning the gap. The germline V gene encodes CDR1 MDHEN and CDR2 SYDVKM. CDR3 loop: CASSPPLYEQYF. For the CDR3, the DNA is TGTGCCAGCAGTCCCCCCCTTTACGAGCAGTACTTC.

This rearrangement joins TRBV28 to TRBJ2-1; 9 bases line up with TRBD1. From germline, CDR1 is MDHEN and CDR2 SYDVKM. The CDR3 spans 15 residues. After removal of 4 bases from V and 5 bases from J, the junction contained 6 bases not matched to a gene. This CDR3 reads CASSSGQGFDNEQFF. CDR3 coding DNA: TGTGCCAGCAGTTCCGGACAGGGGTTTGACAATGAGCAGTTCTTC. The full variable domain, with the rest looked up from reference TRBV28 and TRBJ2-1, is DVKVTQSSRYLVKRTGEKVFLECVQDMDHENMFWYRQDPGLGLRLIYFSYDVKMKEKGDIPEGYSVSREKKERFSLILESASTNQTSMYLCASSSGQGFDNEQFFGPGTRLTVL.

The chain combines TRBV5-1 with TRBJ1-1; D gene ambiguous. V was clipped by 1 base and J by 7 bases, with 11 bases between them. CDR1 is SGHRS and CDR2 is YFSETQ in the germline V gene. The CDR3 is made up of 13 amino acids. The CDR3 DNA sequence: TGCGCCAGCAGCTTGTACAATCTCGGTGAAGCTTTCTTT. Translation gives CASSLYNLGEAFF.

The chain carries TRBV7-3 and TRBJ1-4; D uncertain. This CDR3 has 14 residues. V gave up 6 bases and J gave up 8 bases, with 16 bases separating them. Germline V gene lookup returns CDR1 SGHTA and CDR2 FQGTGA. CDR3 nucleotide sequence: TGTGCCAGCAGAGAATGGTCTCGAGGCGAAAAACTGTTTTTT. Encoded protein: CASREWSRGEKLFF.

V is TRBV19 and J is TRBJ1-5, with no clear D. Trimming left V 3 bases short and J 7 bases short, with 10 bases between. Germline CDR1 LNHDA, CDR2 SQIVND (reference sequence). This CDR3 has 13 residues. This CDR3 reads CASSISDRQPQHF. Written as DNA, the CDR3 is TGTGCCAGTAGTATTAGCGATCGACAGCCCCAGCATTTT.

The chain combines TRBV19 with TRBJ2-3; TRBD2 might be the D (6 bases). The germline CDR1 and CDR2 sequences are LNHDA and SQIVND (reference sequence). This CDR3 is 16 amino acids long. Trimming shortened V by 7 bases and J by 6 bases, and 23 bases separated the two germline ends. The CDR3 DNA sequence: TGTGCCAGTAAGGGGCCGCGGGGACCTAGCCCGGATACGCAGTATTTT. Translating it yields CASKGPRGPSPDTQYF.

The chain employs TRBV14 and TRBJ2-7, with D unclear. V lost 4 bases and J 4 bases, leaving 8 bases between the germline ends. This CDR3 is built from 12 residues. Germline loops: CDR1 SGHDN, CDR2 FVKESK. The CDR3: CASSRQDYEQYF. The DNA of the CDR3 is TGTGCCAGCAGCCGACAAGATTACGAGCAGTACTTC.

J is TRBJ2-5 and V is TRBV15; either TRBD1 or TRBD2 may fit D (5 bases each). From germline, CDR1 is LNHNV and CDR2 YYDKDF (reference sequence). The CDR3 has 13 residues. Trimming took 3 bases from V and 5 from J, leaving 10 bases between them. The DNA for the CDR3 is TGTGCCACCAGCAGGGGACCGGGGGAGACCCAGTACTTC. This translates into CATSRGPGETQYF.

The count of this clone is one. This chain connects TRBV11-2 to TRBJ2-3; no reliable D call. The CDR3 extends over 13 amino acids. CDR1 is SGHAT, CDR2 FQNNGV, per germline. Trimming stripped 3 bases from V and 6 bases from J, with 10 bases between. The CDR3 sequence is CASSFEPLDTQYF. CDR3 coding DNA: TGTGCCAGCAGCTTTGAGCCACTGGATACGCAGTATTTT.

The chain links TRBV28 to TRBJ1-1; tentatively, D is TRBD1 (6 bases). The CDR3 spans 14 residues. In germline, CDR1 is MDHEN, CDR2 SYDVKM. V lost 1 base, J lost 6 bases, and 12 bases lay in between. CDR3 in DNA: TGTGCCAGCAGTTTATCGGAGGACAGCTCTGAAGCTTTCTTT. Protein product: CASSLSEDSSEAFF.

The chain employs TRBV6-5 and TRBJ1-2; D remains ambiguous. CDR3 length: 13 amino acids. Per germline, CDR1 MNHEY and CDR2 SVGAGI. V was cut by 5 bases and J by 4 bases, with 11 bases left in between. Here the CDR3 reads CASSSPKFYGYTF. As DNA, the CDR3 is TGTGCCAGCAGTAGCCCGAAGTTCTATGGCTACACCTTC.

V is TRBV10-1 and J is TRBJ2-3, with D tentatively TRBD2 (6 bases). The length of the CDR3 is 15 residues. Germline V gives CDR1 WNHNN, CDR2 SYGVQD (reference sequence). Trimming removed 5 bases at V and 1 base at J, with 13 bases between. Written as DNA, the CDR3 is TGCGCCAGCAGTCAGGGACTCCGAGGCACAGATACGCAGTATTTT. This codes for CASSQGLRGTDTQYF.

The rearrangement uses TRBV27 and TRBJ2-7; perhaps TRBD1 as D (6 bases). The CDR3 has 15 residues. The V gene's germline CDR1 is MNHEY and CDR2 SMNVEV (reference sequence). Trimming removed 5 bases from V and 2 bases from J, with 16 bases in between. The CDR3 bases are TGTGCCAGCAGTCTACAGGGAATTAAACCCTACGAGCAGTACTTC. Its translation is CASSLQGIKPYEQYF.

This CDR3 reads CASSLGLGTQYF. CDR3 sequence (DNA): TGTGCCAGCAGTTTGGGATTAGGGACCCAGTACTTC. V usage is TRBV28 and J usage is TRBJ2-5; D not resolved. The germline V and J ends were trimmed by 3 bases and 7 bases, with 9 bases remaining between them. The CDR3 is made up of 12 amino acids. Germline CDR1 MDHEN, CDR2 SYDVKM.

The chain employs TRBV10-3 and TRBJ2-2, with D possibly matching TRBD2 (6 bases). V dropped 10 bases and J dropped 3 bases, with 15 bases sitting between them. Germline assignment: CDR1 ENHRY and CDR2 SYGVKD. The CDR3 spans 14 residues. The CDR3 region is CATSGARDTGELFF. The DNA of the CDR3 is TGTGCCACCTCGGGAGCACGCGACACCGGGGAGCTGTTTTTT.

The CDR3 protein is CATSRDRAGELFF. The CDR3 nucleotides read TGTGCCACCAGCAGAGATCGGGCCGGGGAGCTGTTTTTT. This chain joins TRBV15 and TRBJ2-2, with no clear D. This CDR3 is built from 13 residues. V gave up 0 bases and J gave up 6 bases, with 5 bases separating them. Germline V CDR1 and CDR2: LNHNV, YYDKDF (reference sequence).

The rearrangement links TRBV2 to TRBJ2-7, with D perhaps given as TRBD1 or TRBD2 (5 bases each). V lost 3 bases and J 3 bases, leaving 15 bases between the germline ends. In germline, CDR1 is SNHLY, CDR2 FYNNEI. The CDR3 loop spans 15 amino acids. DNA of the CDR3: TGTGCCAGCAGTGAGAGGGACCCACACCACTACGAGCAGTACTTC. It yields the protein CASSERDPHHYEQYF.

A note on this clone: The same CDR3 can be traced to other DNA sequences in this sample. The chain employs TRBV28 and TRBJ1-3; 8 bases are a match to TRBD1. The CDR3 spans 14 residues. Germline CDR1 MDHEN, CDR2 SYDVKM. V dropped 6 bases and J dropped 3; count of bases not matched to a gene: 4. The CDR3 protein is CASRRTGLGNTIYF. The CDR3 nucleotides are TGTGCCAGCAGAAGGACAGGGCTTGGAAACACCATATATTTT.

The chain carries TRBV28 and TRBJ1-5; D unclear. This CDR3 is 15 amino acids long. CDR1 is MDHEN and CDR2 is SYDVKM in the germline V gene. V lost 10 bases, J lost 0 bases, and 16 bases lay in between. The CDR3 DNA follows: TGTGCCACTAATATCCGCAGGTTTAGCAATCAGCCCCAGCATTTT. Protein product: CATNIRRFSNQPQHF. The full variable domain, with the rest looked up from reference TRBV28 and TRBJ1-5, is DVKVTQSSRYLVKRTGEKVFLECVQDMDHENMFWYRQDPGLGLRLIYFSYDVKMKEKGDIPEGYSVSREKKERFSLILESASTNQTSMYLCATNIRRFSNQPQHFGDGTRLSIL.